Given below is one T cell receptor (beta chain) in context. The target antigen is unknown. The germline gives CDR1 MNHNY, CDR2 SVGAGI (reference sequence). The V and J ends lost 6 bases and 7 bases, in that order; junction bases with no gene match: 11. The CDR3 runs 14 residues. The sample originates from a study of T cell responses to AZD1222 COVID-19 vaccine. About the study: Pooled together were second doses at about 4 or about 12 weeks. Study outcomes and limitations: Just 5 to 7 people given AZD1222 tested seropositive at baseline. Unmutated variant regions reportedly attract nearly half of all spike-specific TCRs.

Data came from immunoSEQ multiplex PCR; TCRdb stores just in-frame clones and leaves some out. The profile shows some 170,000 clones, about 89% of them singletons. This TCR was recovered from an adult in good health. The specimen was peripheral blood, collected on day 0 of AZD1222 vaccination. The chain is built from TRBV6-6 and TRBJ1-2, with 7 bases that match TRBD1. CDR3 amino acids: CASSNRQGGGGYTF. CDR3 sequence (DNA): TGTGCCAGCAGCAATAGACAGGGTGGGGGTGGCTACACCTTC.